This TCR beta chain emerged from a study of T cell responses to AZD1222 COVID-19 vaccine. Whole-study results and caveats: Within unmutated variant regions lay the reported targets of nearly half of spike-specific TCRs. The peak T cell response came first, and repertoires were sampled only after it. The study found vaccine-associated CD4 TCRs spanning spike, dominant at 160-218 and 743-854.

Sequencing was performed with immunoSEQ multiplex PCR; in TCRdb, only in-frame clones are kept and a portion is missing. The repertoire consists of 90,000 to 100,000 clones, with 70% to 90% occurring once and the leading ten covering about an eighth. The CDR3 sequence is 16 residues long. Trimming cost V 8 bases and J 0 bases, with 13 bases left between them. CDR1 KGHDR and CDR2 SFDVKD come from the germline V gene. Notes on this clone: Its antigen remains unidentified.

The sequenced sample was peripheral blood, obtained 28 days after the second AZD1222 dose. The chain uses TRBV24-1 and TRBJ1-6; no clear D gene. This clonotype was sampled from an adult who received the AZD1222 COVID-19 vaccine. The CDR3: CATISPDSSYNSPLHF. Written as DNA, the CDR3 is TGTGCCACCATTTCACCAGATAGCTCCTATAATTCACCCCTCCACTTT.